The 17 T cell receptor beta chains given below trace back to one sample, sequenced in a study of OX40 agonist ivuxolimab in advanced cancers. Data came from immunoSEQ multiplex PCR; TCRdb stores just in-frame clones and leaves some out. The sample has about 24,000 clones, 75% to 90% seen once. The sample in question was CD4+ or CD8+ T cells sorted from blood, obtained in a trial of the OX40 agonist ivuxolimab. These receptor sequences come from an adult with an advanced solid tumor such as melanoma, head and neck, liver or kidney cancer.

This chain links TRBV4-2 with TRBJ1-4; tentatively, D is TRBD1 (6 bases). This CDR3 has 19 amino acids. Germline lookup yields CDR1 LGHNA and CDR2 YNFKEQ. V lost 0 bases, J lost 3 bases, and 20 bases lay in between. The CDR3 DNA reads TGTGCCAGCAGCCAAGAGAGTGGAGGGGGGCTTGGGGCTAATGAAAAACTGTTTTTT. Translation: CASSQESGGGLGANEKLFF.

The rearrangement uses TRBV21-1 and TRBJ2-7. TRBV21-1 is a listed pseudogene. This CDR3 contains 17 residues. Written as DNA, the CDR3 is TGTGCCAGCAGCAAAGGGCGTAACTCCAGAAAGCATTACGAGCAGTACTTC. Its protein product is CASSKGRNSRKHYEQYF.

The J gene is TRBJ1-5, the V gene TRBV6-1; D ambiguous. The germline gives CDR1 MNHNS, CDR2 SASEGT. The CDR3 is made up of 14 amino acids. Between the trimmed V and J ends, which lost 1 base and 5 bases, there was a span of 9 bases. The CDR3 region has the DNA TGTGCCAGCAGTGAAGTGGCGGACGATCAGCCCCAGCATTTT. It codes for CASSEVADDQPQHF.

This clone was detected once. The chain combines TRBV7-4 with TRBJ2-5, with D perhaps matching TRBD1 (6 bases). The better agreement between TRBJ2-7 and the DNA end casts doubt on the J call. There are 14 residues in the CDR3. Per the germline V gene, CDR1 is SGHVT and CDR2 is SQSDAQ. The CDR3 DNA reads TGTGCCAGCAGCGTCTCCCAGGGGAGACACGAGCAGTACTTC. Amino acid sequence: CASSVSQGRHEQYF.

This clone has only a few counts. CDR3 protein: CASSQSITQPQHF. CDR3 nucleotides: TGTGCCAGCAGCCAATCTATAACACAGCCCCAGCATTTT. The V gene is TRBV4-2, the J gene TRBJ1-5; no clear D gene. Germline CDR1 and CDR2: LGHNA and YNFKEQ. With 2 bases removed from V and 7 bases from J, the gap between germline ends came to 9 bases. This CDR3 contains 13 residues.

The chain employs TRBV15 and TRBJ2-7; D possibly corresponds to TRBD1 (6 bases). CDR1 and CDR2 from the germline V gene are LNHNV and YYDKDF (reference sequence). V was trimmed by 3 bases and J by 1 base, leaving 16 bases between them. The CDR3 has 16 amino acids. CDR3 loop: CATSSDRPGLSYEQYF. The CDR3 DNA follows: TGTGCCACCAGCAGTGACAGGCCGGGGCTATCCTACGAGCAGTACTTC.

The chain uses TRBV19 and TRBJ2-5; 7 nucleotides agree with TRBD2. The CDR3 has 14 amino acids. With V trimmed by 10 bases and J by 2 bases, 10 bases remained unmatched. Germline CDR1 reads LNHDA; CDR2 reads SQIVND (reference sequence). The DNA of the CDR3 is TGTGCCACCGGGAGGAGTGACTTTCAAGAGACCCAGTACTTC. Protein product: CATGRSDFQETQYF.

This sequence joins TRBV5-1 and TRBJ2-5; D uncertain. Germline V gives CDR1 SGHRS, CDR2 YFSETQ. The length of the CDR3 is 12 residues. V was clipped by 2 bases and J by 1 base, with 3 bases between them. This chain's CDR3 is CASSFSQETQYF. Here the CDR3 DNA reads TGCGCCAGCAGCTTTTCCCAAGAGACCCAGTACTTC.

This sequence joins TRBV11-2 and TRBJ1-4; 8 bases agree with TRBD1. The germline V gene encodes CDR1 SGHAT and CDR2 FQNNGV. Trimming cost V 1 base and J 3 bases; bases outside gene matches: 4. The CDR3 totals 16 residues. CDR3 sequence: CASSLAPQGANEKLFF. Written as DNA, the CDR3 is TGTGCCAGCAGCTTAGCCCCACAGGGGGCTAATGAAAAACTGTTTTTT.

This clone came up once. At one of its ends the junction is not consistent with the germline gene, which may arise from a read error. The chain combines TRBV29-1 with TRBJ2-1; a possible D gene is TRBD1 (6 bases). The CDR3 totals 13 residues. Germline lookup yields CDR1 SQVTM and CDR2 ANQGSEA. The CDR3 DNA reads TGCAGCGGCACAGGGTACCCTCGTGTTGAGCGGTTCTTC. Amino acid sequence: CSGTGYPRVERFF.

This chain links TRBV6-6 with TRBJ2-7, with D maybe TRBD2 (6 bases). CDR1 is MNHNY and CDR2 is SVGAGI in the germline V gene (reference sequence). The CDR3 length is 16 residues. V shed 0 bases and J shed 2 bases, with 14 bases lying between them. The CDR3 spells CASSYSPGDGTYEQYF. In DNA, the CDR3 is TGTGCCAGCAGTTACTCGCCGGGGGACGGAACCTACGAGCAGTACTTC.

V gene TRBV6-6 combines with J gene TRBJ2-7; D is tentatively TRBD1 or TRBD2 (5 bases each). Trimming removed 6 bases at V and 2 bases at J, with 11 bases between. The CDR3 is 13 amino acids. Germline CDR1 and CDR2: MNHNY and SVGAGI (reference sequence). DNA for the CDR3: TGTGCCAGCAGCCTGGGACCGACCTACGAGCAGTACTTC. Translation gives CASSLGPTYEQYF.

The genes are TRBV11-1 and TRBJ2-1; 7 bases agree with TRBD2. Germline V lookup: CDR1 SGHAT, CDR2 FQDESV (reference sequence). CDR3 length: 15 amino acids. J gave up 0 bases and V 6 bases, and 5 bases lay outside the gene matches. The DNA for the CDR3 is TGTGCCAGCAGTGGCGGGAGTGGCTCCTACAATGAGCAGTTCTTC. Its translation: CASSGGSGSYNEQFF.

CDR3 bases: TGCGCCAGCAGATTAGGGTCAGGGAGCTCTGGAAACACCATATATTTT. Translated, it gives CASRLGSGSSGNTIYF. V and J are TRBV5-1 and TRBJ1-3, with D possibly matching TRBD1 (5 bases). The V end lost 5 bases, the J end lost 0 bases, and 15 bases lay between the germline ends. Germline CDR1 reads SGHRS; CDR2 reads YFSETQ. The CDR3 consists of 16 residues.

This clone was seen just once. The chain links TRBV19 to TRBJ1-2; D unclear. Germline assignment: CDR1 LNHDA and CDR2 SQIVND (reference sequence). The V and J ends lost 7 bases and 4 bases respectively, with 13 bases between them. The length of the CDR3 is 13 residues. The CDR3 coding sequence is TGTGCCAGTACCCTCCGGGTGAGCTATGGCTACACCTTC. Translated, it gives CASTLRVSYGYTF.

This clone was seen only once. CDR3 nucleotide sequence: TGTGCCAGCAGTTTAGGCGGGAGGGCTAGCACCGGGGAGCTGTTTTTT. As protein: CASSLGGRASTGELFF. The chain is built from TRBV27 and TRBJ2-2; the match to TRBD2 covers 9 bases. This CDR3 has 16 amino acids. V was clipped by 2 bases and J by 4 bases; unmatched bases: 5. Germline V gene lookup returns CDR1 MNHEY and CDR2 SMNVEV (reference sequence).

This clone was seen only once. This chain links TRBV6-1 with TRBJ2-2; tentative D call: TRBD1 (5 bases). Germline-derived CDR1 and CDR2 are MNHNS and SASEGT. This CDR3 region has 15 residues. V lost 8 bases and J lost 4, with 17 bases in between. The CDR3 DNA reads as TGTGCCAGCGCAAGGAATAGGGGCGGCACCGGGGAGCTGTTTTTT. It is translated as CASARNRGGTGELFF.